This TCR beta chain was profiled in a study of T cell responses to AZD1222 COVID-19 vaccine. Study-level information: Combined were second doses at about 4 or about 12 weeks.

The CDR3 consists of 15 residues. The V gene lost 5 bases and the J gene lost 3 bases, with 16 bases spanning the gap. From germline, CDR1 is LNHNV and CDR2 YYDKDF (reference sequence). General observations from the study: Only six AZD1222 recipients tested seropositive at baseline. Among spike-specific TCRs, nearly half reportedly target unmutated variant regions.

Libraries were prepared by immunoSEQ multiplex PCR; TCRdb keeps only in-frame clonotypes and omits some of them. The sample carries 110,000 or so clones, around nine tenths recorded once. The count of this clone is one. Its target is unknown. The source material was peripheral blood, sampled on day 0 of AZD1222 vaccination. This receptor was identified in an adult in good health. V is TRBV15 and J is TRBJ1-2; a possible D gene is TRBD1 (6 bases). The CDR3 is CATSLTGFRDYGYTF. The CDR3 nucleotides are TGTGCCACCAGCCTTACAGGGTTTCGTGACTATGGCTACACCTTC.